The clone carrying this T cell receptor (beta chain) was counted many times. Its antigen is as yet unknown. Time point of the sample: newly diagnosed GD, antithyroid drugs for less than 3 months. After RNA was extracted from PBMCs, the TCR library was made from it. These data come from a study of regulatory T cells in long-lasting Graves disease. Points from the study as a whole: TRBV28, TRBJ1-2 and TRBJ2-5 were segments that persistent disease favored.

Building of the TCR beta libraries involved iRepertoire HTBI primers and Arm-PCR of CDR3 regions. TCRdb redid the calling of the multiplex PCR reads with MiXCR, one entry per CDR3 protein. The sample yields 400,000 to 500,000 distinct CDR3 sequences, around 13% seen once. The CDR3 spans 15 residues. The germline CDR1 and CDR2 sequences are SGHRS and YFSETQ. The V segment lost 2 bases and the J segment 3 bases; nucleotides outside the gene matches: 7. These same data were also listed under a study on T cells in Graves' hyperthyroidism and ophthalmopathy.

The chain is built from TRBV5-1 and TRBJ1-1; 7 nucleotides line up with TRBD1. The TCR was taken from a woman aged 45-60 years with Graves disease. Sequences were derived from peripheral blood mononuclear cells (PBMCs), sampled at new diagnosis, from a patient treated with antithyroid drugs. The CDR3 loop is CASSLSGGAYTEAFF. The CDR3 coding sequence is TGCGCCAGCAGCTTATCAGGGGGGGCTTACACTGAAGCTTTCTTT.